This is a list of T cell receptor beta chains from one sample in a study of T cell changes during pregnancy in multiple sclerosis. TCRdb keeps only in-frame clones here, not all; method: immunoSEQ multiplex PCR. Seen here are more than 14,000 clones, 70% to 90% observed once, and the top ten hold about 19%. Source: CD8+ T cells from peripheral blood mononuclear cells, taken in the first trimester of pregnancy. The receptors stem from a female donor with multiple sclerosis, enrolled in a pregnancy study. CDR3s leave out the opening cysteine and the closing phenylalanine or tryptophan. A D gene is named only where the DNA matches it firmly.

CDR3 protein | J gene | D gene | V gene
ASSELRWGGTQY | TRBJ2-3 | TRBD2 | TRBV2
AAGDSRALINYGYT | TRBJ1-2 | . | TRBV10-3
ASSTSWNTEAF | TRBJ1-1 | . | TRBV19
ASSWNGGRDNEQF | TRBJ2-1 | TRBD2 | TRBV27
ASSGTYEAF | TRBJ1-1 | . | TRBV7-8
ASSKEKRAGNTIY | TRBJ1-3 | . | TRBV21-1
ASSSPDMTYGYT | TRBJ1-2 | . | TRBV27
ASSLGQGPGYT | TRBJ1-2 | TRBD1 | TRBV6-6
AWSGGGNIQY | TRBJ2-4 | . | TRBV30
ASSPWAGAEEKLF | TRBJ1-4 | . | TRBV4-1
ASSLSQGLTEAF | TRBJ1-1 | . | TRBV28
ASNSRTGAGLGTEAF | TRBJ1-1 | TRBD1 | TRBV27
ASSHNRANSPLH | TRBJ1-6 | . | TRBV4-1
ASSVNGGVGDTQY | TRBJ2-3 | . | TRBV9
ASSSRGARAF | TRBJ1-1 | . | TRBV5-6
ASSGRLAGVDEQF | TRBJ2-1 | TRBD2 | TRBV2